These 28 T cell receptor beta chains were sequenced from one sample in a study of T-cell reconstitution after alpha-beta-depleted transplantation in children. Unique molecular identifiers were used in preparing the TCRbeta library. TCRdb fed the PCR reads into MiXCR, producing one record per CDR3 protein. There are around 250,000 distinct CDR3 sequences in the sample; 6.5% to 9% occur only once, and approximately 6% lies in the top ten. The sequencing used PBMCs, mostly from graft donor cells, collected 180 days after TCRalphabeta/CD19-depleted stem cell transplant. Receptor source: a male patient younger than 18 who had a stem cell transplant for acute lymphoblastic leukemia, so the T cells may come from the graft donor.

This clonotype was counted many times. CDR3 region: CASSLESANTEAFF. The CDR3 region has the DNA TGTGCCAGCAGCTTAGAATCGGCCAACACTGAAGCTTTCTTT. V and J are TRBV7-8 and TRBJ1-1; D remains ambiguous. Germline CDR1 and CDR2: SGHVS and FQNEAQ. This CDR3 has 14 amino acids. Deletions cut 1 base from V and 2 bases from J, with 8 bases between.

This clonotype was observed at least ten times. The rearrangement joins TRBV5-1 to TRBJ2-2; 9 bases match TRBD2. CDR1 SGHRS and CDR2 YFSETQ come from the germline V gene. V was pared by 1 base and J by 1 base, with 8 bases of the junction left unmatched. The CDR3 runs 18 residues. CDR3 loop: CASSLSGGMTGNTGELFF. DNA for the CDR3: TGCGCCAGCAGCTTGAGCGGGGGGATGACAGGGAACACCGGGGAGCTGTTTTTT.

There are many counts of this clonotype. The chain links TRBV20-1 to TRBJ1-1, with D unclear. Between the trimmed V and J ends, which lost 2 bases and 1 base, there was a span of 17 bases. Germline CDR1 is DFQATT and CDR2 is SNEGSKA (reference sequence). This CDR3 region has 16 residues. CDR3 sequence (DNA): TGCAGTGCTAGACGATACTCCTCCCACTGGAACACTGAAGCTTTCTTT. Its protein is CSARRYSSHWNTEAFF.

This clonotype appeared many times. The genes are TRBV5-1 and TRBJ2-3; no reliable D call. This CDR3 is built from 13 residues. The V gene lost 5 bases and the J gene lost 0 bases, with 7 bases spanning the gap. Germline CDR1 is SGHRS and CDR2 is YFSETQ. The CDR3 here is CASRDASTDTQYF. CDR3 in DNA: TGCGCCAGCAGAGATGCTAGCACAGATACGCAGTATTTT.

This chain joins TRBV9 and TRBJ2-5; 8 bases are shared with TRBD2. CDR3 length: 15 residues. Trimming at V came to 1 base and at J to 4 bases, leaving 6 bases not matched to a gene. Germline V gives CDR1 SGDLS, CDR2 YYNGEE. This chain's CDR3 is CASSVSGGARETQYF. For the CDR3, the DNA is TGTGCCAGCAGCGTATCCGGGGGGGCCCGAGAGACCCAGTACTTC.

This clonotype was observed at least ten times. The chain has TRBV12-3 or TRBV12-4 and TRBJ1-2; 8 positions match TRBD1. This CDR3 is built from 14 residues. The V and J ends lost 4 bases and 7 bases, in that order; junction bases with no gene match: 8. In DNA, the CDR3 is TGTGCCAGCAGTTCCAGGGGGCGTATAAGTGGCTACACCTTC. It specifies CASSSRGRISGYTF.

At least ten counts were recorded for this clonotype. This chain joins TRBV7-2 and TRBJ1-1; 10 bases are shared with TRBD1. Germline V lookup: CDR1 SGHTA, CDR2 FQGNSA. The CDR3 length is 14 residues. J lost 6 bases, V lost 5 bases, and 6 bases had no gene match. CDR3 in amino acids: CASSLRDRGPEAFF. The CDR3 DNA is TGTGCCAGCAGCCTCCGGGACAGGGGACCTGAAGCTTTCTTT.

This clonotype was recorded many times. This sequence joins TRBV4-2 and TRBJ2-5; 10 nucleotides line up with TRBD2. The J segment lost 0 bases and the V segment lost 1 base, leaving 2 bases of the junction unmatched. Germline V gene data show CDR1 as LGHNA and CDR2 as YNFKEQ. The CDR3 is 16 amino acids. The CDR3 coding sequence is TGTGCCAGCAGCCAAGTACTAGCGGGGTACCAAGAGACCCAGTACTTC. Residues: CASSQVLAGYQETQYF.

Ten or more counts support this clonotype. The chain uses TRBV27 and TRBJ2-2; D remains ambiguous. CDR1 is MNHEY and CDR2 is SMNVEV in the germline V gene (reference sequence). The CDR3 contains 13 residues. Trimming left V 4 bases short and J 3 bases short, with 6 bases between. CDR3 residues: CASSWQDTGELFF. DNA of the CDR3: TGTGCCAGCAGTTGGCAGGACACCGGGGAGCTGTTTTTT.

This clonotype was found many times. J is TRBJ1-2 and V is TRBV5-1, with D unclear. Germline-derived CDR1 and CDR2 are SGHRS and YFSETQ. V lost 0 bases to trimming and J lost 5 bases, with 8 bases between them. The length of the CDR3 is 13 residues. CDR3 sequence (DNA): TGCGCCAGCAGCTTGGAAGGGTATTATGGCTACACCTTC. Protein sequence: CASSLEGYYGYTF.

Ten or more counts support this clonotype. The chain combines TRBV5-1 with TRBJ1-2; 10 positions match TRBD1. The CDR3 runs 15 residues. V lost 0 bases to trimming and J lost 3 bases; unmatched junction nucleotides: 2. Germline V gene lookup returns CDR1 SGHRS and CDR2 YFSETQ. Here the CDR3 reads CASSLGGQGYYGYTF. CDR3 DNA: TGCGCCAGCAGCTTGGGGGGACAGGGGTACTATGGCTACACCTTC.

At least ten counts were recorded for this clonotype. V and J are TRBV10-2 and TRBJ2-7; perhaps D is TRBD1 or TRBD2 (5 bases each). From germline, CDR1 is WSHSY and CDR2 SAAADI. The CDR3 is made up of 11 amino acids. V was clipped by 4 bases and J by 6 bases, with 7 bases between them. In DNA form, the CDR3 reads TGCGCCAGCAGTGCGAGGGGCGAGCAGTACTTC. Translating it yields CASSARGEQYF.

This clonotype appeared many times. The J gene is TRBJ2-2, the V gene TRBV12-5, with D possibly being TRBD1 (5 bases). The CDR3 loop spans 15 amino acids. The germline V gene has CDR1 LGHNT and CDR2 FRNRAP. V was trimmed by 3 bases and J by 1 base, leaving 9 bases between them. The CDR3 sequence: CASGLGQGNTGELFF. CDR3 sequence (DNA): TGTGCTAGTGGTTTAGGTCAGGGGAACACCGGGGAGCTGTTTTTT.

The table lists this clonotype with many counts. This chain links TRBV12-3 or TRBV12-4 with TRBJ2-3, with a tentative D call TRBD2 (6 bases). Trimming left V 6 bases short and J 13 bases short, with 17 bases between. The CDR3 has 12 residues. CDR3 sequence: CASSPTGTYKYF. CDR3 coding DNA: TGTGCCAGCAGCCCTACCGGGACTTACAAGTATTTT.

This clonotype has at least ten counts. The chain couples TRBV29-1 to TRBJ1-1, with a tentative D call TRBD1 (5 bases). CDR3 length equals 11 residues. The ends were cut back, 6 bases at V and 3 bases at J, with 8 bases in the middle. Looked up from germline, CDR1 is SQVTM and CDR2 is ANQGSEA. The CDR3 protein is CSVGGYTEAFF. The CDR3 bases are TGCAGCGTCGGGGGATACACTGAAGCTTTCTTT.

Ten or more counts support this clonotype. The genes are TRBV29-1 and TRBJ2-7; no firm D call. V dropped 3 bases and J dropped 0 bases, with 3 bases sitting between them. The CDR3 loop spans 11 amino acids. Germline lookup yields CDR1 SQVTM and CDR2 ANQGSEA. DNA of the CDR3: TGCAGCGTTGAGAGCTCCTACGAGCAGTACTTC. Its translation is CSVESSYEQYF.

This clonotype was recorded many times. CDR3 bases: TGTGCCAGCAGTTTCCTAGCGGACTCCTACAATGAGCAGTTCTTC. Translated, it gives CASSFLADSYNEQFF. The V gene is TRBV27, the J gene TRBJ2-1; 7 bases match TRBD2. The CDR3 loop spans 15 amino acids. The ends lost 3 bases at V and 0 bases at J; junction bases unmatched: 2. Germline-derived CDR1 and CDR2 are MNHEY and SMNVEV (reference sequence).

This clonotype appeared many times. V usage is TRBV28 and J usage is TRBJ2-5; 11 bases fit TRBD2. This CDR3 region has 16 residues. Trimming at V came to 6 bases and at J to 4 bases, leaving 10 bases not matched to a gene. Germline loops: CDR1 MDHEN, CDR2 SYDVKM. This CDR3 is CASSLTLAGVRETQYF. CDR3 sequence (DNA): TGTGCCAGCAGCCTCACACTAGCGGGAGTGAGAGAGACCCAGTACTTC.

In this sample, this clonotype turned up many times. Germline is not matched at one junction end, which may reflect a read error. The V call is TRBV7-9, the J call TRBJ1-6; D gene unclear. There are 15 residues in the CDR3. Germline lookup yields CDR1 SEHNR and CDR2 FQNEAQ (reference sequence). CDR3 in DNA: TGTGCCAGCAGCCTAGCAGGTGCCCTTAATTCACCCCTCCACTTT. It codes for CASSLAGALNSPLHF.

Many counts were recorded for this clonotype. The chain links TRBV20-1 to TRBJ2-1, with TRBD2 matching over 12 bases. This CDR3 contains 14 residues. Trimming cost V 3 bases and J 8 bases; bases outside gene matches: 5. CDR1 is DFQATT and CDR2 is SNEGSKA in the germline V gene (reference sequence). CDR3 region: CSARATSGSHEQFF. The DNA of the CDR3 is TGCAGTGCTAGGGCGACTAGCGGGAGCCATGAGCAGTTCTTC.

This clonotype was seen repeatedly, ten times or more. The chain combines TRBV28 with TRBJ2-1, with 8 bases that match TRBD2. After removal of 8 bases from V and 7 bases from J, the junction contained 4 bases not matched to a gene. The germline CDR1 and CDR2 sequences are MDHEN and SYDVKM. This CDR3 comprises 12 residues. The CDR3 DNA follows: TGTGCCAGCGGGGGCGGGAGGAATGAGCAGTTCTTC. It yields the protein CASGGGRNEQFF.

This clonotype was counted many times. The chain has TRBV7-9 and TRBJ1-6, with 12 nucleotides matching TRBD1. Germline CDR1 SEHNR, CDR2 FQNEAQ (reference sequence). The trim removed 1 base at V and 10 bases at J, leaving 8 bases unmatched. This CDR3 region has 17 residues. The CDR3 bases are TGTGCCAGCAGCTTAGGAGCCGGGACAGGGGGCCGGTCACCCCTCCACTTT. It codes for CASSLGAGTGGRSPLHF.

This clonotype has only a few counts. This rearrangement joins TRBV20-1 to TRBJ2-3, with 10 bases lining up with TRBD2. The CDR3 is 14 residues long. Germline CDR1 DFQATT, CDR2 SNEGSKA (reference sequence). Trimming took 6 bases from V and 3 from J; bases not matched to a gene: 6. DNA of the CDR3: TGCAGTGCGAGGACTAGCGGCCCTACAGATACGCAGTATTTT. This encodes CSARTSGPTDTQYF.

This clonotype has at least ten counts. This chain uses TRBV7-9 with TRBJ1-5; D possibly corresponds to TRBD1 (5 bases). V dropped 5 bases and J dropped 7 bases, with 18 bases sitting between them. The V gene's germline CDR1 is SEHNR and CDR2 FQNEAQ (reference sequence). The length of the CDR3 is 15 residues. The CDR3 loop reads CASSQGDLNRQPQHF. The CDR3 region has the DNA TGTGCCAGCAGCCAAGGGGACCTCAACAGGCAGCCCCAGCATTTT.

The gene calls are TRBV2 and TRBJ2-3, with 8 bases fitting TRBD2. The CDR3 sequence is 14 residues long. Germline lookup yields CDR1 SNHLY and CDR2 FYNNEI. The trim removed 5 bases at V and 6 bases at J, leaving 7 bases unmatched. The CDR3 DNA follows: TGTGCCAGCAGTAGCGGGGGCACGCTTGATACGCAGTATTTT. Translating it yields CASSSGGTLDTQYF.

Many counts were recorded for this clonotype. The chain combines TRBV4-3 with TRBJ1-1; 8 bases map to TRBD1. V lost 2 bases and J lost 4; bases outside the gene matches: 3. The CDR3 contains 14 residues. Germline lookup yields CDR1 LGHNA and CDR2 YSLEER. The CDR3 protein is CASSQSTGGTEAFF. The CDR3 DNA is TGCGCCAGCAGCCAAAGCACAGGGGGCACTGAAGCTTTCTTT.

This clonotype was recorded many times. The chain uses TRBV5-1 and TRBJ2-7; TRBD2 is a possible D gene (6 bases). The CDR3 spans 15 residues. Germline loops: CDR1 SGHRS, CDR2 YFSETQ. V lost 5 bases and J 2 bases, leaving 17 bases between the germline ends. This CDR3 reads CASSSTGLFTYEQYF. Here the CDR3 DNA reads TGCGCCAGCAGTTCTACTGGACTATTCACCTACGAGCAGTACTTC.

This clonotype was recorded many times. The chain joins TRBV20-1 to TRBJ2-3, with D uncertain. The V and J ends lost 1 base and 4 bases respectively, with 9 bases between them. The CDR3 covers 13 residues. CDR1 and CDR2 from the germline V gene are DFQATT and SNEGSKA (reference sequence). The CDR3 loop reads CSARAVWPDTQYF. In DNA, the CDR3 is TGCAGTGCTAGAGCCGTCTGGCCAGATACGCAGTATTTT.